Below, one T cell receptor (beta chain) is given with its context. The data belong to a study of cytomegalovirus exposure and HLA in healthy donors. The CDR3 sequence is 14 residues long. J gave up 2 bases and V 1 base, and 2 bases lay outside the gene matches. The germline CDR1 and CDR2 sequences are LGHNT and FRNRAP. This PCR relied on a set of 60 Vbeta primers and 13 Jbeta primers. The data were produced by immunoSEQ multiplex PCR, yet TCRdb's version contains in-frame clones alone and is incomplete. Seen here are tens of thousands of clones, approximately 80% observed once, and the top ten hold approximately 23%.

This rearrangement joins TRBV12-5 to TRBJ2-7, with 7 bases matching TRBD2. The specimen was PBMCs. This TCR came from a woman aged 50 to 65 in good health and CMV-seropositive. CDR3 region: CASGLGGGTYEQYV. For the CDR3, the DNA is TGTGCTAGTGGTTTGGGCGGGGGAACCTACGAGCAGTACGTC.